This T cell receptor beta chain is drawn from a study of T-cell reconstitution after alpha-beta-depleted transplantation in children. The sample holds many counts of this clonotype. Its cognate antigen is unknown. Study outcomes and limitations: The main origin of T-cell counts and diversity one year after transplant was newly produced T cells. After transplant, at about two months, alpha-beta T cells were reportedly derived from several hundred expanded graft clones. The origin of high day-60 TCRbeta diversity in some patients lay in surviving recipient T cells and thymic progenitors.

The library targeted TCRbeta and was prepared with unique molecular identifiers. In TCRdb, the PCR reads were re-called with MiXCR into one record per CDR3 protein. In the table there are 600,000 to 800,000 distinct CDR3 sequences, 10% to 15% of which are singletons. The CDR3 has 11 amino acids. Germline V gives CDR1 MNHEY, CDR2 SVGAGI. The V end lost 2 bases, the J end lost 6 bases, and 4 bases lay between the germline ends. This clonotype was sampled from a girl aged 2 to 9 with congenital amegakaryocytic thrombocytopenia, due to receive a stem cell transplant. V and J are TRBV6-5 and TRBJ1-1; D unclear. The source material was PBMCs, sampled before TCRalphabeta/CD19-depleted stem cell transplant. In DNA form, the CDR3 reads TGTGCCAGCAGTTACGAGGCTGAAGCTTTCTTT. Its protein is CASSYEAEAFF.